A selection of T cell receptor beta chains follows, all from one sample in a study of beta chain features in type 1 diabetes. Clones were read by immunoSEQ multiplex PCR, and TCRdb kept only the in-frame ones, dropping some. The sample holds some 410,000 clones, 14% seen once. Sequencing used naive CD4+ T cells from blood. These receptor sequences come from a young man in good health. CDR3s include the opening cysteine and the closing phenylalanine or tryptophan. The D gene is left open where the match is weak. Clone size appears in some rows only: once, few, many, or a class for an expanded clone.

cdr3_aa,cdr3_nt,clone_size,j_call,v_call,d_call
CASSLGGDGSEQFF,TGTGCCAGCAGCTTAGGCGGGGATGGCAGTGAGCAGTTCTTC,few,TRBJ2-1,TRBV11-2,NA
CASSLGTGELFF,TGTGCCAGCAGCTTAGGAACCGGGGAGCTGTTTTTT,NA,TRBJ2-2,TRBV11-1,NA
CAWNFFGRFTEAFF,TGTGCCTGGAATTTTTTCGGGAGGTTCACTGAAGCTTTCTTT,few,TRBJ1-1,TRBV30,NA
CASSKQGVGNEQFF,TGCGCCAGCAGCAAACAGGGAGTAGGGAATGAGCAGTTCTTC,NA,TRBJ2-1,TRBV4-1,NA
CASSIGGRRTDTQYF,TGTGCCAGCTCCATTGGCGGGAGGAGGACAGATACGCAGTATTTT,NA,TRBJ2-3,TRBV19,TRBD2
CASSEYPNSPLHF,TGTGCCAGCAGTGAATACCCTAATTCACCCCTCCACTTT,NA,TRBJ1-6,TRBV6-1,NA
CASRPRGRETQYF,TGTGCCAGCAGGCCCAGGGGGCGCGAGACCCAGTACTTC,few,TRBJ2-5,TRBV27,TRBD1
CASGLGGLAGGTDTQYF,TGTGCTAGTGGTTTGGGGGGACTAGCGGGAGGCACAGATACGCAGTATTTT,few,TRBJ2-3,TRBV12-5,TRBD2
CAWSLGTGKLTGANVLTF,TGTGCCTGGAGTTTGGGGACAGGGAAATTGACTGGGGCCAACGTCCTGACTTTC,few,TRBJ2-6,TRBV30,TRBD1
CASSQVVPRNQPQHF,TGCGCCAGCAGCCAAGTTGTACCAAGGAATCAGCCCCAGCATTTT,few,TRBJ1-5,TRBV4-1,NA
CSVPGLKTQYF,TGCAGCGTTCCAGGGTTAAAGACCCAGTACTTC,NA,TRBJ2-5,TRBV29-1,NA
CASSLGGDYTF,TGTGCCAGCAGCTTAGGGGGCGATTACACCTTC,few,TRBJ1-2,TRBV13,NA
CASSLPTVATEAFF,TGTGCCAGCAGCTTACCTACGGTGGCCACTGAAGCTTTCTTT,NA,TRBJ1-1,TRBV7-9,NA
CATSRLSGGTGDTQYF,TGTGCCACCAGCAGACTAAGCGGGGGAACCGGAGATACGCAGTATTTT,NA,TRBJ2-3,TRBV15,TRBD2
CARSAGTTTDTQYF,TGTGCCAGATCTGCAGGTACCACCACAGATACGCAGTATTTT,once,TRBJ2-3,TRBV2,NA
CASSLRPTNEQFF,TGTGCCAGCAGCTTGAGGCCGACCAATGAGCAGTTCTTC,few,TRBJ2-1,TRBV5-4,NA
CASSHGTVEETQYF,TGTGCCAGCAGTCACGGGACGGTTGAAGAGACCCAGTACTTC,NA,TRBJ2-5,TRBV28,NA
CASSIVAGPHTQYF,TGTGCCAGTAGTATAGTGGCTGGCCCCCATACGCAGTATTTT,NA,TRBJ2-3,TRBV19,NA
CAWSVSAGELFF,TGTGCCTGGAGTGTCAGTGCCGGGGAGCTGTTTTTT,NA,TRBJ2-2,TRBV30,NA
CASSQRVFYEQYF,TGCGCCAGCAGCCAACGGGTCTTCTACGAGCAGTACTTC,NA,TRBJ2-7,TRBV4-3,NA
CASSGSDTGSDGYTF,TGTGCCAGCAGTGGATCGGACACAGGGTCGGATGGCTACACCTTC,few,TRBJ1-2,TRBV2,NA
CASRDLRNTGELFF,TGTGCGAGCAGAGATCTCCGAAACACCGGGGAGCTGTTTTTT,few,TRBJ2-2,TRBV2,NA
CASSEPWQSSYNEQFF,TGTGCCAGCAGTGAACCCTGGCAGAGCTCCTACAATGAGCAGTTCTTC,few,TRBJ2-1,TRBV25-1,NA
CSVAGTSGRARNEQFF,TGCAGCGTAGCCGGGACTAGCGGGAGGGCGAGGAATGAGCAGTTCTTC,few,TRBJ2-1,TRBV29-1,TRBD2
CATGGEVNSPLHF,TGTGCCACCGGGGGGGAAGTCAATTCACCCCTCCACTTT,few,TRBJ1-6,TRBV2,NA
CASSPDEKLFF,TGTGCCAGCAGCCCGGACGAAAAACTGTTTTTT,few,TRBJ1-4,TRBV7-9,NA
CASSDFVASHEQFF,TGTGCCAGCAGTGATTTCGTCGCGTCCCATGAGCAGTTCTTC,many,TRBJ2-1,TRBV25-1,NA
CASSLVAGGLTDTQYF,TGTGCCAGCAGCTTAGTAGCGGGAGGACTCACAGATACGCAGTATTTT,NA,TRBJ2-3,TRBV7-2,TRBD2
CASSLAPRDTQYF,TGTGCCAGCAGCTTGGCGCCACGAGATACGCAGTATTTT,NA,TRBJ2-3,TRBV11-3,NA
CASSHTGQRDEKLFF,TGCGCCAGCAGCCACACGGGACAGAGAGATGAAAAACTGTTTTTT,NA,TRBJ1-4,TRBV4-3,TRBD1
CASSYSQGVSPLHF,TGTGCCAGCAGTTACTCCCAGGGTGTATCACCCCTCCACTTT,NA,TRBJ1-6,TRBV6-6,NA
CASSLGLALYNEQFF,TGTGCCAGCAGCTTAGGACTAGCTCTGTACAATGAGCAGTTCTTC,NA,TRBJ2-1,TRBV7-2,TRBD2
CASSQERVAGATQYF,TGTGCCAGCAGCCAAGAGAGGGTAGCGGGAGCGACCCAGTACTTC,NA,TRBJ2-5,TRBV14,TRBD2
CASSDRQGRTYNEQFF,TGTGCCAGTAGTGACCGACAGGGGAGAACCTACAATGAGCAGTTCTTC,NA,TRBJ2-1,TRBV19,TRBD1
CASSLLLGTDTQYF,TGCGCCAGCAGCCTCCTACTGGGCACAGATACGCAGTATTTT,few,TRBJ2-3,TRBV4-3,NA